Sequencing of this TCR beta chain was carried out in a study of cytomegalovirus exposure and HLA in healthy donors. Whole-study context: Earlier, 150 million to 200 million T cells were analyzed, and over 95 million unique TCR beta sequences were found among them.

Regarding this clone: Its cognate antigen is unknown.

The CDR3 totals 17 residues. CDR1 is SGHVS and CDR2 is FQNEAQ in the germline V gene. The germline V and J ends were trimmed by 6 bases and 7 bases, with 28 bases remaining between them. Primers for the PCR totalled 60 Vbeta and 13 Jbeta. Assay used: immunoSEQ multiplex PCR; TCRdb lists only in-frame clones, some missing. The sample contains approximately 170,000 clones, about 80% of which appear only once. Study observations and caveats: The sole available immune exposure information was CMV serostatus.

The clonotype was recovered from a man aged 35-49 years in good health and CMV-seronegative. The chain is built from TRBV7-8 and TRBJ2-7; the D gene is possibly TRBD1 (5 bases). Sequenced: PBMCs. The CDR3 sequence is CASSPARIAGKEREQYF. CDR3 nucleotide sequence: TGTGCCAGCAGTCCAGCCCGGATAGCAGGGAAAGAACGGGAGCAGTACTTC.